This paragraph reports one T cell receptor (beta chain). The antigen remains undetermined. Germline V CDR1 and CDR2: MGHDK, SYGVNS. The length of the CDR3 is 11 residues. V lost 8 bases and J lost 2, with 7 bases in between. Treatment-naive patients with stable or active relapsing-remitting disease were the multiple sclerosis controls. TEMRA cells were enriched by FACS, while CD8+ and CD4+ T cells were obtained through a negative isolation that was performed magnetically. Random-hexamer reverse transcription was applied to roughly 0.45 to 1 ug RNA. The amplification used immunoSEQ multiplex PCR on TCR beta CDR3; it spanned 54 Vbeta and 13 Jbeta. TCRdb passed the immunoSEQ multiplex PCR reads through MiXCR, listing each CDR3 protein once. Here the sample spans around 200,000 distinct CDR3 sequences, approximately 95% being singletons. This entry is derived from a study of CD8 T cells in Susac syndrome.

Broader study findings: As the study acknowledged, the number of individuals who were part of its TCR sequencing and HLA analysis was relatively small.

The receptor was isolated from a human donor with multiple sclerosis. This rearrangement joins TRBV25-1 to TRBJ2-7; no clear D gene. The specimen sequenced was CD4+ T cells from PBMCs. The CDR3 loop reads CASVRAYEQYF. In DNA, the CDR3 is TGTGCCAGCGTACGGGCCTACGAGCAGTACTTC.